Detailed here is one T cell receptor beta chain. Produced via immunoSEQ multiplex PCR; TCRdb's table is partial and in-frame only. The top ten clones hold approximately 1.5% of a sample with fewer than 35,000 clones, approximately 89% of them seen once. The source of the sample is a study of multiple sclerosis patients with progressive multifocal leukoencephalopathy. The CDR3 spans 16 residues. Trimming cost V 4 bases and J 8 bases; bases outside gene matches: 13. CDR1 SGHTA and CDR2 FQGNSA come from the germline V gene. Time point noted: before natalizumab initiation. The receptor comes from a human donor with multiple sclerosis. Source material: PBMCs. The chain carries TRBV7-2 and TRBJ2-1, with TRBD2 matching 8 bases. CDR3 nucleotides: TGTGCCAGCAGCTCACTCGCCCGGGGGGGTCGGGATGAGCAGTTCTTC. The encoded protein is CASSSLARGGRDEQFF. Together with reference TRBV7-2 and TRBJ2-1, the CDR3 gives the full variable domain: GAGVSQSPSNKVTEKGKDVELRCDPISGHTALYWYRQSLGQGLEFLIYFQGNSAPDKSGLPSDRFSAERTGGSVSTLTIQRTQQEDSAVYLCASSSLARGGRDEQFFGPGTRLTVL.